A selection of T cell receptor beta chains follows, all from one sample in a study of OX40 agonist ivuxolimab in advanced cancers. Generated by immunoSEQ multiplex PCR, the TCRdb table keeps only in-frame clones and is missing some. The sample holds over 85,000 clones, 70% to 90% seen once. The material sequenced was CD4+ or CD8+ T cells sorted from blood, taken in a trial of the OX40 agonist ivuxolimab. The receptors shown here come from an adult with an advanced solid tumor such as melanoma, head and neck, liver or kidney cancer. Each CDR3 is given with its conserved first and last residue. Fields, in order: CDR3 DNA, CDR3 protein, D gene, clone size, V gene, J gene. D genes are given only for firm matches. Where a row states a size, it is once, few, many or the class of an expanded clone; other rows omit it.

cdr3_nt: TGTGCCAGCAGCCAAGATCGGGTAGATACGCAGTATTTT
cdr3_aa: CASSQDRVDTQYF
d_call: NA
clone_size: NA
v_call: TRBV14
j_call: TRBJ2-3

cdr3_nt: TGCAGTGCTAGGCTCGGGGAAAGCACCTTC
cdr3_aa: CSARLGESTF
d_call: NA
clone_size: NA
v_call: TRBV20-1
j_call: TRBJ1-2

cdr3_nt: TGTGCCAGCTCACCACAGGGGAATAACCCTGAAGCTTTCTTT
cdr3_aa: CASSPQGNNPEAFF
d_call: NA
clone_size: NA
v_call: TRBV18
j_call: TRBJ1-1

cdr3_nt: TGTGCCAGCAGTTCCCTCTCTGCAGGAAACTATGGCTACACCTTC
cdr3_aa: CASSSLSAGNYGYTF
d_call: NA
clone_size: NA
v_call: TRBV27
j_call: TRBJ1-2

cdr3_nt: TGTGCCAGTAGTATAAACAGGGACTATGGCTACACCTTC
cdr3_aa: CASSINRDYGYTF
d_call: NA
clone_size: NA
v_call: TRBV19
j_call: TRBJ1-2

cdr3_nt: TGTGCCAGCTCACTGCAACGGGTAGGGGCTGGAAACACCATATATTTT
cdr3_aa: CASSLQRVGAGNTIYF
d_call: NA
clone_size: NA
v_call: TRBV18
j_call: TRBJ1-3

cdr3_nt: TGTGCCAGCAGCTTGGGGGAGGCCTATGGCTACACCTTC
cdr3_aa: CASSLGEAYGYTF
d_call: NA
clone_size: once
v_call: TRBV7-3
j_call: TRBJ1-2

cdr3_nt: TGTGCCAGCCGACTAGCGGGGGGGGTCTACAATGAGCAGTTCTTC
cdr3_aa: CASRLAGGVYNEQFF
d_call: TRBD2
clone_size: once
v_call: TRBV6-5
j_call: TRBJ2-1

cdr3_nt: TGCGCCAGCAGCTGGGGACAGGGAGACACTGAAGCTTTCTTT
cdr3_aa: CASSWGQGDTEAFF
d_call: TRBD1
clone_size: NA
v_call: TRBV5-1
j_call: TRBJ1-1

cdr3_nt: TGTGCCAGCAGCGTAGGGGGACACACGTCCGGGGAGCTGTTTTTT
cdr3_aa: CASSVGGHTSGELFF
d_call: NA
clone_size: once
v_call: TRBV9
j_call: TRBJ2-2

cdr3_nt: TGCGCCAGCAGTCCATCAGGGACCACTGAAGCTTTCTTT
cdr3_aa: CASSPSGTTEAFF
d_call: NA
clone_size: NA
v_call: TRBV23-1
j_call: TRBJ1-1

cdr3_nt: TGTGCCAGCAGTTCTGGGGGCCTCTACGAGCAGTACTTC
cdr3_aa: CASSSGGLYEQYF
d_call: NA
clone_size: NA
v_call: TRBV27
j_call: TRBJ2-7

cdr3_nt: TGCGCCAGCAGCTTGGATGTAGCCGGAAACACCATATATTTT
cdr3_aa: CASSLDVAGNTIYF
d_call: NA
clone_size: NA
v_call: TRBV5-1
j_call: TRBJ1-3

cdr3_nt: TGTGCCAGCAGCTTGACAGTTCGAGACGGCTACACCTTC
cdr3_aa: CASSLTVRDGYTF
d_call: NA
clone_size: NA
v_call: TRBV5-6
j_call: TRBJ1-2

cdr3_nt: TGTGCCAGTAGTATGCGCGGAGGCGGAAACACCATATATTTT
cdr3_aa: CASSMRGGGNTIYF
d_call: NA
clone_size: NA
v_call: TRBV19
j_call: TRBJ1-3

cdr3_nt: TGTGCCAGCAGCGGGACTCCGACCTACGAGCAGTACTTC
cdr3_aa: CASSGTPTYEQYF
d_call: NA
clone_size: NA
v_call: TRBV4-2
j_call: TRBJ2-7

cdr3_nt: TGTGCCAGCAGTTTAATCCAGGGGGCCGGTGGCTACACCTTC
cdr3_aa: CASSLIQGAGGYTF
d_call: TRBD1
clone_size: NA
v_call: TRBV28
j_call: TRBJ1-2